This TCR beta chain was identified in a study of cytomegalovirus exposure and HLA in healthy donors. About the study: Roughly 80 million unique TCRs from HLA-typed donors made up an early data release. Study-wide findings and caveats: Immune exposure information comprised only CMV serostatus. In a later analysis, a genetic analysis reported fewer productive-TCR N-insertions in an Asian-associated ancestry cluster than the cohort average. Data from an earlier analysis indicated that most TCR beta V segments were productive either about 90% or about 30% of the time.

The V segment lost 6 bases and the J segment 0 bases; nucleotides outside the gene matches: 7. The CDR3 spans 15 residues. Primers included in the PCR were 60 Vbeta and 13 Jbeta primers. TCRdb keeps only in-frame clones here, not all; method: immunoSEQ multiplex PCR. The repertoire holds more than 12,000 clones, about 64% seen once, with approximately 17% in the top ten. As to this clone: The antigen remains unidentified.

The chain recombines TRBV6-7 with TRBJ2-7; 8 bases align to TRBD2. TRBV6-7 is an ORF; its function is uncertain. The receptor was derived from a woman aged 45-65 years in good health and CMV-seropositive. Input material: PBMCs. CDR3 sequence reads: CASSLQRGPSYEQYF. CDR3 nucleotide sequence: TGTGCCAGCAGCCTCCAGCGGGGGCCCTCCTACGAGCAGTACTTC.